This TCR beta chain was obtained from a study of shared clonotypes between healthy human individuals. Comments on this clone: The target antigen is unknown.

TCRdb keeps only in-frame clones here, not all; method: immunoSEQ multiplex PCR. The repertoire holds a few million clones, with over 90% as singletons. Whole-study findings and limits: It was the few donors that limited the genetic and exposure-history diversity represented.

Adult donors, all healthy and HIV-negative, had no recent acute infections or vaccinations. Partitioning of CD4+ cells yielded a CD45RA+ naive subset and a CD45RA-negative memory subset. This CDR3 has 13 residues. The rearrangement joins TRBV21-1 to TRBJ1-5. TRBV21-1 is termed a pseudogene. Sequencing input: naive CD4+ T cells from PBMCs. As to subset: CD45RA+ positively selected. This clonotype was sampled from a man aged 18 to 35 in good health. Some clones in this sample may be carry-over from other donors' samples. CDR3 DNA: TGTGCCAGCACCCCCCCCGGAGGGGGGCCCCAGCATTTT. This encodes CASTPPGGGPQHF.